This T cell receptor (beta chain) was retrieved from a study of CD8 T cells in Susac syndrome. J gave up 4 bases and V 7 bases, and 6 bases lay outside the gene matches. Germline CDR1 SGHAT, CDR2 FQNNGV. The CDR3 consists of 15 residues. Random hexamers served to reverse transcribe about 0.5 to 1 ug RNA. TCRdb itself ran the immunoSEQ multiplex PCR reads through MiXCR, one entry per CDR3 protein. The table has more than 200,000 distinct CDR3 sequences, roughly 93% seen once; the top ten hold around 0.067%. The chain has TRBV11-2 and TRBJ2-1; 11 bases are shared with TRBD1. The sequenced sample was CD4+ T cells from PBMCs. The receptor comes from a human donor with multiple sclerosis. The CDR3 loop is CASTAGTGGYNEQFF. The DNA of the CDR3 is TGTGCCAGCACCGCTGGGACAGGGGGGTACAATGAGCAGTTCTTC.